This T cell receptor beta chain is from a study of CD8 T cells in ankylosing spondylitis. Study-wide points: With a CD8+ phenotype, disease-linked clones were relatively rare in peripheral blood.

A remark on this clonotype: What it recognizes is unknown.

The CDR3 is 15 amino acids. In germline, CDR1 is SEHNR, CDR2 FQNEAQ (reference sequence). V trimming: 1 base; J trimming: 7 bases; junction bases outside the gene matches: 5. Using its own MiXCR run on the 5' RACE reads, TCRdb lists one record per CDR3 protein. The table lists about 160,000 distinct CDR3 sequences, roughly 44% of them singletons. This TCR derives from a male donor with ankylosing spondylitis. The sequenced sample consisted of synovial fluid, either unsorted or a sorted T cell fraction (not recorded which). This chain joins TRBV7-9 and TRBJ1-5, with 9 bases aligning to TRBD1. CDR3 region: CASSLGTGALQPQHF. CDR3 in DNA: TGTGCCAGCAGCTTAGGGACAGGGGCACTGCAGCCCCAGCATTTT.